This passage covers 9 T cell receptor beta chains from one sample sequenced in a study of vaccination and CD4 T cells after COVID-19 (dated by TCRdb to between 2021 and 2024). The treatment or condition label for this specimen denotes: roughly 10-day PBMC culture with coronavirus spike peptide pools or control peptides (ViraFEST assay). The protocol used for the library was PCR. Sequencing used an Illumina iSeq 100. DNA from cultured CD4+ T cells was subjected to TCR sequencing with the Oncomine TCR Beta short-read assay at the Johns Hopkins FTIC core. TCRdb itself trimmed the public reads at Q25 with fastp, ran MiXCR and retained productive beta chains. Records with the same CDR3 protein are collapsed into one entry carrying the most frequent genes and DNA. This sample is represented by 11,000 or so distinct CDR3 sequences; about 53% of them were singletons. The ten most abundant clones make up 10% to 15% of the sample.

Antigen specificity for these receptors is unknown. Sample: CD4+ T cells from blood, cultured in vitro. These receptor sequences come from a human donor who had recovered from COVID-19.

In this sample, this clonotype turned up a few times. The CDR3 sequence is CASSLRGGGTDTQYF. Written as DNA, the CDR3 is TGTGCCAGCAGCTTACGCGGGGGGGGAACAGATACGCAGTATTTT. The chain is built from TRBV7-2 and TRBJ2-3; the match to TRBD2 covers 9 bases. The V segment lost 2 bases and the J segment 3 bases; nucleotides outside the gene matches: 3. Germline CDR1 and CDR2: SGHTA and FQGNSA. The CDR3 is 15 residues long.

The gene calls are TRBV20-1 and TRBJ1-4; 7 bases map to TRBD1. This CDR3 comprises 16 residues. V was pared by 2 bases and J by 0 bases, with 6 bases of the junction left unmatched. The germline V gene has CDR1 DFQATT and CDR2 SNEGSKA (reference sequence). CDR3 amino acids: CSARSRGVATNEKLFF. For the CDR3, the DNA is TGCAGTGCTAGAAGCAGGGGGGTTGCAACTAATGAAAAACTGTTTTTT.

The chain has TRBV20-1 and TRBJ1-6, with 8 bases matching TRBD1. The V gene end was trimmed by 5 bases and the J gene end by 10 bases; junction bases not matched to a gene: 7. Germline CDR1 reads DFQATT; CDR2 reads SNEGSKA (reference sequence). The CDR3 is 13 amino acids. CDR3 residues: CSAPDRVQSPLHF. CDR3 coding DNA: TGCAGTGCTCCGGACAGGGTCCAATCACCCCTCCACTTT.

The chain couples TRBV28 to TRBJ2-7; D assignment may be TRBD1 or TRBD2 (5 bases each). The CDR3 has 16 amino acids. The germline V and J ends were trimmed by 3 bases and 5 bases, with 20 bases remaining between them. Germline CDR1 reads MDHEN; CDR2 reads SYDVKM. DNA of the CDR3: TGTGCCAGCAGTTTTTCGACGGGGACGGTAGGGCACGAGCAGTACTTC. Its protein is CASSFSTGTVGHEQYF.

Only a few counts were recorded for this clonotype. J is TRBJ1-1 and V is TRBV5-1; D uncertain. Trimming pared 0 bases from V and 4 bases from J, leaving 10 bases between. Germline CDR1 and CDR2: SGHRS and YFSETQ. This CDR3 comprises 14 residues. Here the CDR3 reads CASSLGPGSTEAFF. DNA for the CDR3: TGCGCCAGCAGCTTGGGTCCGGGTTCCACTGAAGCTTTCTTT. Looking up the rest from reference TRBV5-1 and TRBJ1-1 gives the full variable domain: KAGVTQTPRYLIKTRGQQVTLSCSPISGHRSVSWYQQTPGQGLQFLFEYFSETQRNKGNFPGRFSGRQFSNSRSEMNVSTLELGDSALYLCASSLGPGSTEAFFGQGTRLTVV.

The chain carries TRBV7-9 and TRBJ2-1; 11 positions match TRBD2. Trimming removed 6 bases from V and 10 bases from J; junction bases left unmatched: 11. CDR1 and CDR2 from the germline V gene are SEHNR and FQNEAQ (reference sequence). The CDR3 loop spans 15 amino acids. The CDR3 DNA follows: TGTGCCAGCAGTCGGACTAGCGGGCCTGGAAGAGAGCAGTTCTTC. Translating it yields CASSRTSGPGREQFF.

This sequence joins TRBV6-5 and TRBJ1-5; weak D call: TRBD1 (5 bases). The length of the CDR3 is 17 residues. Germline assignment: CDR1 MNHEY and CDR2 SVGAGI. V was cut by 4 bases and J by 4 bases, with 20 bases left in between. CDR3: CASSSSFSGMGNQPQHF. In DNA form, the CDR3 reads TGTGCCAGCAGTTCATCTTTTTCAGGGATGGGAAATCAGCCCCAGCATTTT.

This clonotype was detected a few times. V gene TRBV30 combines with J gene TRBJ2-5, with 11 bases fitting TRBD2. Germline CDR1 is GTSNPN and CDR2 is SVGIG (reference sequence). V lost 1 base and J lost 4; bases outside the gene matches: 2. This CDR3 comprises 14 residues. Written as DNA, the CDR3 is TGTGCCTGGAGTGCAGGACTAGCGGGAGAGACCCAGTACTTC. Amino acid sequence: CAWSAGLAGETQYF.

The V gene is TRBV18, the J gene TRBJ2-1; 7 positions match TRBD2. Germline lookup yields CDR1 KGHSH and CDR2 LQKENI. The trim removed 3 bases at V and 10 bases at J, leaving 0 bases unmatched. This CDR3 contains 11 residues. DNA of the CDR3: TGTGCCAGCTCACCTAGCGGGGAGCAGTTCTTC. Encoded protein: CASSPSGEQFF.